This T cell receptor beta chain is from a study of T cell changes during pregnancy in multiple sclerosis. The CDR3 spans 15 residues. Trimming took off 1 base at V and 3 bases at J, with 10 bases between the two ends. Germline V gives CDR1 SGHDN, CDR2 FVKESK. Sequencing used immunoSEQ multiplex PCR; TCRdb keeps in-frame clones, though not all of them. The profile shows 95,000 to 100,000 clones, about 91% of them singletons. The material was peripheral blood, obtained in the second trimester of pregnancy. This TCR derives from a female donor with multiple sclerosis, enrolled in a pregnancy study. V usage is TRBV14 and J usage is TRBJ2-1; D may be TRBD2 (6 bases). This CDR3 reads CASSQGAGIYNEQFF. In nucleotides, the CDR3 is TGTGCCAGCAGCCAAGGTGCGGGGATCTACAATGAGCAGTTCTTC.